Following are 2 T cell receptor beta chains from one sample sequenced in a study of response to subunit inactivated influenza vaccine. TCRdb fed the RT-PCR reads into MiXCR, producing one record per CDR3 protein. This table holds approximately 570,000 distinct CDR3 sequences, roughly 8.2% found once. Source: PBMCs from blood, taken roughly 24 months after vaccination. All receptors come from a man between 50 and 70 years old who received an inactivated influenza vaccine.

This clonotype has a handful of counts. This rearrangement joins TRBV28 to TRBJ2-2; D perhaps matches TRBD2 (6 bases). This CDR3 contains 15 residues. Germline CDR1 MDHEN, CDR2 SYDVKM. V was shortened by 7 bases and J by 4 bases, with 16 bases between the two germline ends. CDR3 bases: TGTGCCAGCACCCGGGGAGGTCGGGGCACCGGGGAGCTGTTTTTT. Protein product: CASTRGGRGTGELFF.

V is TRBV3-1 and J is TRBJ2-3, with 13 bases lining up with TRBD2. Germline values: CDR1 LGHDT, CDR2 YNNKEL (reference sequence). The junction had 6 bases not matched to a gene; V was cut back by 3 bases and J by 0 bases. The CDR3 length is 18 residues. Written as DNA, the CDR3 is TGTGCCAGCAGCCAGAGGACTAGCGGGGGCTCTAGCACAGATACGCAGTATTTT. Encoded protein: CASSQRTSGGSSTDTQYF.